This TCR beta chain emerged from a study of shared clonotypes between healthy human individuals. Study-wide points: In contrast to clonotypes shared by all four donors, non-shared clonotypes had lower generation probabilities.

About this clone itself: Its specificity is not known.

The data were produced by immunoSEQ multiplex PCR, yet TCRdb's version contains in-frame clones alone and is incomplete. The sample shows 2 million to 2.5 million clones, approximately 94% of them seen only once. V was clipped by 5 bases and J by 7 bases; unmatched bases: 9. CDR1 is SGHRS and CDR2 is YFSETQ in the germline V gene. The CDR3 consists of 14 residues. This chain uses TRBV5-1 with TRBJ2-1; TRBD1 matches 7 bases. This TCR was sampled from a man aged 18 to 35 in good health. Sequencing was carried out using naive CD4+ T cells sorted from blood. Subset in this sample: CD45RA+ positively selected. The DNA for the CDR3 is TGCGCCAGCAGACAGGGGAACCCAGGGAATGAGCAGTTCTTC. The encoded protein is CASRQGNPGNEQFF.